This TCR beta chain stems from a study of blood T cells in healthy people across ages. Next came a second PCR, run for roughly 6 to 11 cycles, which used a sample-barcoded 5' primer along with a J-beta primer mix. MiXCR, run by TCRdb on the 5' RACE reads, gives a single entry per CDR3 protein. The data show approximately 1.5 million distinct CDR3 sequences, around 40% seen once. This clonotype was seen more than once but under ten times. What it binds is unknown. At one boundary the junction diverges from the germline segment, which might be a read error. Germline lookup yields CDR1 SGHRS and CDR2 YFSETQ. The CDR3 runs to 16 residues. General observations from the study: Estimates of total diversity, which came from one million sequenced T cells, were considered to be underestimates. The CMV status of each donor remained undetermined, and this could have confounded shifts in expanded clonotypes.

This chain links TRBV5-1 with TRBJ2-6, with D maybe TRBD1 (6 bases). The TCR originated in a young woman in good health. Sequenced input: blood. The CDR3 sequence is CASSWGTLSGASVLTF. CDR3 coding DNA: TGCGCCAGCAGCTGGGGGACACTATCTGGGGCCAGCGTCCTGACTTTC.